A single sample gave rise to the 16 T cell receptor beta chains below, sequenced in a study of T cell responses to AZD1222 COVID-19 vaccine. The data were produced by immunoSEQ multiplex PCR, yet TCRdb's version contains in-frame clones alone and is incomplete. The sample holds 90,000 to 150,000 clones, 86% seen once. Sequenced here: peripheral blood, sampled 28 days after the second AZD1222 dose. The receptors stem from an adult who received the AZD1222 COVID-19 vaccine.

The V call is TRBV19, the J call TRBJ1-2; 7 bases line up with TRBD1. V dropped 6 bases and J dropped 4; count of bases not matched to a gene: 5. The germline CDR1 and CDR2 sequences are LNHDA and SQIVND (reference sequence). This CDR3 contains 13 residues. The CDR3 nucleotides read TGTGCCAGTAGACCCGGGACAGCCTATGGCTACACCTTC. Translating it yields CASRPGTAYGYTF. Filled out from reference TRBV19 and TRBJ1-2, the complete variable domain reads DGGITQSPKYLFRKEGQNVTLSCEQNLNHDAMYWYRQDPGQGLRLIYYSQIVNDFQKGDIAEGYSVSREKKESFPLTVTSAQKNPTAFYLCASRPGTAYGYTFGSGTRLTVV.

This sequence joins TRBV29-1 and TRBJ2-5; no firm D call. V lost 1 base and J lost 2, with 14 bases in between. Per germline, CDR1 SQVTM and CDR2 ANQGSEA. The CDR3 extends over 15 amino acids. CDR3 sequence: CSVEGDGIRQETQYF. The CDR3 bases are TGCAGCGTTGAAGGAGACGGAATTAGACAAGAGACCCAGTACTTC.

The rearrangement uses TRBV24-1 and TRBJ1-5, with 7 bases aligning to TRBD1. The CDR3 loop spans 15 amino acids. The junction had 6 bases not matched to a gene; V was cut back by 3 bases and J by 5 bases. Germline V gene sequence: CDR1 KGHDR, CDR2 SFDVKD. CDR3 in amino acids: CATSDDRAGDQPQHF. CDR3 bases: TGTGCCACCAGTGATGACAGGGCTGGCGATCAGCCCCAGCATTTT.

V is TRBV5-5 and J is TRBJ1-4; a weak D match, TRBD1 (6 bases). The V and J ends lost 4 bases and 7 bases respectively, with 14 bases between them. The CDR3 runs to 14 residues. In germline, CDR1 is SGHKS, CDR2 YYEKEE (reference sequence). The CDR3 region is CASSGRNRAEKLFF. In DNA form, the CDR3 reads TGTGCCAGCAGCGGACGAAACAGGGCTGAAAAACTGTTTTTT.

The V gene is TRBV11-2, the J gene TRBJ2-3; unclear D gene. The CDR3 runs 12 residues. The germline CDR1 and CDR2 sequences are SGHAT and FQNNGV. The germline V and J ends were trimmed by 1 base and 6 bases, with 5 bases remaining between them. The CDR3 sequence is CASSLGYDTQYF. CDR3 nucleotide sequence: TGTGCCAGCAGCTTAGGGTACGATACGCAGTATTTT. Based on the CDR3 plus reference TRBV11-2 and TRBJ2-3, the full variable domain is EAGVAQSPRYKIIEKRQSVAFWCNPISGHATLYWYQQILGQGPKLLIQFQNNGVVDDSQLPKDRFSAERLKGVDSTLKIQPAKLEDSAVYLCASSLGYDTQYFGPGTRLTVL.

The J gene is TRBJ2-3, the V gene TRBV12-3 or TRBV12-4, with D hard to call. This CDR3 comprises 13 residues. The V and J ends lost 6 bases and 2 bases respectively, with 9 bases between them. The CDR3 region has the DNA TGTGCCAGCAGCGGACCCGCCACAGATACGCAGTATTTT. As protein: CASSGPATDTQYF.

The V gene is TRBV18, the J gene TRBJ1-1; 7 bases are a match to TRBD1. Per germline, CDR1 KGHSH and CDR2 LQKENI. The length of the CDR3 is 16 residues. V lost 6 bases, J lost 2 bases, and 12 bases stayed unmatched. CDR3 nucleotide sequence: TGTGCCAGCTCGGGGGGGACGGGACAGAAAAACACTGAAGCTTTCTTT. Encoded protein: CASSGGTGQKNTEAFF.

The chain combines TRBV9 with TRBJ2-1; TRBD2 matches at 15 bases. Germline CDR1 and CDR2: SGDLS and YYNGEE. The CDR3 is 17 amino acids. The ends lost 0 bases at V and 5 bases at J; junction bases unmatched: 3. CDR3 loop: CASSVGTSGGANNEQFF. CDR3 nucleotide sequence: TGTGCCAGCAGCGTAGGGACTAGCGGGGGGGCCAACAATGAGCAGTTCTTC. Drawing the rest from reference TRBV9 and TRBJ2-1, the complete variable domain is DSGVTQTPKHLITATGQRVTLRCSPRSGDLSVYWYQQSLDQGLQFLIQYYNGEERAKGNILERFSAQQFPDLHSELNLSSLELGDSALYFCASSVGTSGGANNEQFFGPGTRLTVL.

The genes are TRBV11-3 and TRBJ2-7, with 7 nucleotides matching TRBD1. Per germline, CDR1 SGHNT and CDR2 YENEEA. This CDR3 spans 12 amino acids. J gave up 6 bases and V 5 bases, and 4 bases lay outside the gene matches. The CDR3 nucleotides are TGTGCCAGCAGCCCCACAGGGGTCGAGCAGTACTTC. Protein sequence: CASSPTGVEQYF.

This clone was observed a handful of times. The V gene is TRBV1, the J gene TRBJ2-7. TRBV1 is annotated as a pseudogene. The CDR3 is 11 amino acids. CDR3 coding DNA: TGCACCAGCAGCCAAGATTTCGAGCAGTACTTC. Its translation: CTSSQDFEQYF.

The chain employs TRBV6-2 or TRBV6-3 and TRBJ2-3; 15 positions match TRBD2. Germline V gene sequence: CDR1 MNHEY, CDR2 SVGEGT. V lost 4 bases, J lost 4 bases, and 0 bases stayed unmatched. The CDR3 has 15 residues. The CDR3 coding sequence is TGTGCCAGCAGTTGGACTAGCGGGGGGGCAGATACGCAGTATTTT. Protein product: CASSWTSGGADTQYF.

The chain recombines TRBV19 with TRBJ1-2; D might be TRBD1 (6 bases). There are 14 residues in the CDR3. Trimming cost V 1 base and J 4 bases, with 10 bases left between them. Germline V gives CDR1 LNHDA, CDR2 SQIVND (reference sequence). In DNA, the CDR3 is TGTGCCAGTAGTATAGGGACAGTGATCTATGGCTACACCTTC. It encodes CASSIGTVIYGYTF.

This clone was counted a few times. V usage is TRBV12-5 and J usage is TRBJ2-7; perhaps TRBD2 as D (6 bases). Trimming took 7 bases from V and 3 from J, leaving 16 bases between them. Germline CDR1 and CDR2: LGHNT and FRNRAP. CDR3 length: 14 residues. The CDR3 DNA is TGTGCTAGTGCTGCTGGTGGAGGGATCTACGAGCAGTACTTC. It translates to CASAAGGGIYEQYF.

The chain uses TRBV5-1 and TRBJ2-5; TRBD2 matches at 11 bases. J was trimmed by 2 bases and V by 0 bases; bases with no gene match: 3. CDR1 SGHRS and CDR2 YFSETQ come from the germline V gene. The CDR3 consists of 16 residues. Here the CDR3 reads CASSLAASGGQETQYF. The DNA for the CDR3 is TGCGCCAGCAGCTTGGCCGCTAGCGGGGGGCAAGAGACCCAGTACTTC.

V gene TRBV6-5 combines with J gene TRBJ1-6; perhaps TRBD1 as D (6 bases). The CDR3 is 15 residues long. Germline CDR1 is MNHEY and CDR2 is SVGAGI. The V end was cut by 5 bases, the J end by 9 bases, with 17 bases between. The CDR3 region has the DNA TGTGCCAGCAGTACTAGGGGCACAGGGAGTTCACCCCTCCACTTT. Its translation is CASSTRGTGSSPLHF.

The rearrangement joins TRBV2 to TRBJ1-1; a weak D match, TRBD1 (6 bases). Looked up from germline, CDR1 is SNHLY and CDR2 is FYNNEI. The V gene lost 3 bases and the J gene lost 5 bases, with 13 bases spanning the gap. The CDR3 length is 14 residues. The CDR3 DNA reads as TGTGCCAGCAGTGATTTGGTAGGGGGGACTGAAGCTTTCTTT. Protein product: CASSDLVGGTEAFF.